This T cell receptor (beta chain) appears in the sequencing data of a study of CD8 T cells in Susac syndrome. An amount of RNA that ranged from 0.5 to 1 ug was reverse transcribed with random hexamers. It was immunoSEQ multiplex PCR that amplified TCR beta CDR3 across 54 Vbeta and 13 Jbeta. Each CDR3 protein is one row after TCRdb ran MiXCR on the immunoSEQ multiplex PCR reads. The sample records roughly 67,000 distinct CDR3 sequences, less than 95% being singletons. Germline CDR1 SGHTA, CDR2 FQGNSA. This CDR3 has 13 residues. V lost 6 bases, J lost 4 bases, and 12 bases lay in between. The sample taken for sequencing was CD8+ T cells from PBMCs. The source is a human donor with multiple sclerosis. The V call is TRBV7-2, the J call TRBJ1-1; a possible D gene is TRBD1 (6 bases). The CDR3 bases are TGTGCCAGCAGATCTACAGGGTCCACTGAAGCTTTCTTT. Translated, it gives CASRSTGSTEAFF.